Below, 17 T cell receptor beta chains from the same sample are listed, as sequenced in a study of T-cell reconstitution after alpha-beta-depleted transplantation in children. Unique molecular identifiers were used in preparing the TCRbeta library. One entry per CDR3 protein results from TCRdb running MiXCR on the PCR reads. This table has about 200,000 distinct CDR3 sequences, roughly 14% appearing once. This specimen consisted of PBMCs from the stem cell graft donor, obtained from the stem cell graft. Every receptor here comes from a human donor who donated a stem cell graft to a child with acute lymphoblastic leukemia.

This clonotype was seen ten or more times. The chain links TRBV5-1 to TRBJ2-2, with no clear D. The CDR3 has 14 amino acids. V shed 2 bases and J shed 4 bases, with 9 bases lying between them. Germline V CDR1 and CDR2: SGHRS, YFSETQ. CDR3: CASSFGRITGELFF. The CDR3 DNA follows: TGCGCCAGCAGCTTCGGGCGGATCACCGGGGAGCTGTTTTTT.

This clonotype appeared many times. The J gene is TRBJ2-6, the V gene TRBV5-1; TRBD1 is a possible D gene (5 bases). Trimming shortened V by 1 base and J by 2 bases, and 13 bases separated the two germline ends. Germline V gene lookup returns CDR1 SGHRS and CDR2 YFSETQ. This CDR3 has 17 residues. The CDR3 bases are TGCGCCAGCAGCTTGAGGGGCTACTTGACTGGGGCCAACGTCCTGACTTTC. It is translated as CASSLRGYLTGANVLTF.

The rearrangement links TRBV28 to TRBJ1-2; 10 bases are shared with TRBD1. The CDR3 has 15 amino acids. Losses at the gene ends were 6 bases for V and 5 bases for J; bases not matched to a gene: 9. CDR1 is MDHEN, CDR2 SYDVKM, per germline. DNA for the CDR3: TGTGCCAGCAGGCTCCGGGACAGGGGCTTTTATGGCTACACCTTC. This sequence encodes CASRLRDRGFYGYTF.

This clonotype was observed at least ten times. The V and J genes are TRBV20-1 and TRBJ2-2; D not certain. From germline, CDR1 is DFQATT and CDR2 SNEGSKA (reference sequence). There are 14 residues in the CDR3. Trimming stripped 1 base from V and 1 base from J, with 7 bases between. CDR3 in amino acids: CSARAGGNTGELFF. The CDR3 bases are TGCAGTGCTAGAGCAGGCGGGAACACCGGGGAGCTGTTTTTT.

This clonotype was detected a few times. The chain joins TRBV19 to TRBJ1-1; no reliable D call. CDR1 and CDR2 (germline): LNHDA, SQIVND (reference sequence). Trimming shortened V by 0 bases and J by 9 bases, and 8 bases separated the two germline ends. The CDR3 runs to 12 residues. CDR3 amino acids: CASSIDRHQAFF. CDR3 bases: TGTGCCAGTAGTATAGACAGGCACCAAGCTTTCTTT.

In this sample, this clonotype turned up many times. CDR3 in DNA: TGCAGTGCTCGTGGGACAGCCTCCAATCAGCCCCAGCATTTT. Protein product: CSARGTASNQPQHF. This chain joins TRBV20-1 and TRBJ1-5; 7 nucleotides match TRBD1. There are 14 residues in the CDR3. V gave up 5 bases and J gave up 3 bases; unmatched junction bases: 7. Germline V gene sequence: CDR1 DFQATT, CDR2 SNEGSKA (reference sequence).

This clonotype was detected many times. Here the CDR3 reads CASRMGQGNTEAFF. Here the CDR3 DNA reads TGTGCCAGCCGGATGGGACAGGGGAACACTGAAGCTTTCTTT. The J gene is TRBJ1-1, the V gene TRBV12-3 or TRBV12-4; 9 positions agree with TRBD1. The V segment lost 8 bases and the J segment 1 base; nucleotides outside the gene matches: 5. CDR3 length: 14 residues.

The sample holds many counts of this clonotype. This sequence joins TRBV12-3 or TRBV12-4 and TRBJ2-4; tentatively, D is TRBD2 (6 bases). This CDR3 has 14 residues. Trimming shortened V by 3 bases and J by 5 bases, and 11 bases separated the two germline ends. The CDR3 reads CASSLWTIENIQYF. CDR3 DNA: TGTGCCAGCAGTTTGTGGACTATTGAAAACATTCAGTACTTC.

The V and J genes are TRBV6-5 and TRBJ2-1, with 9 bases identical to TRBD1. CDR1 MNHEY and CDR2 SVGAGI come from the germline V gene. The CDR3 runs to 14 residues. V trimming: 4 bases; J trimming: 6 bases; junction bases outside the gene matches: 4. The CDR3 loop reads CASSWTGEGNEQFF. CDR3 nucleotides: TGTGCCAGCAGTTGGACAGGGGAGGGCAATGAGCAGTTCTTC.

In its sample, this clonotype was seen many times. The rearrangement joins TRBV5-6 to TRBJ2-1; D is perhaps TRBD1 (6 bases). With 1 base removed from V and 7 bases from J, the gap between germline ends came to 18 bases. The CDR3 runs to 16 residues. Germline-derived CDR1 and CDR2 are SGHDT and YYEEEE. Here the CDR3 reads CASSLFRGPGDNEQFF. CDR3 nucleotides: TGTGCCAGCAGCTTGTTTCGGGGCCCAGGGGATAATGAGCAGTTCTTC.

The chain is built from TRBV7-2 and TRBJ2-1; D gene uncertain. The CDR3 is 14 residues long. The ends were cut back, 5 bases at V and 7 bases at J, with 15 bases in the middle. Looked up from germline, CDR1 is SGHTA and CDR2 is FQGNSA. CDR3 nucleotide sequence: TGTGCCAGCAGCCCTTTGGGATATTCGAATGAGCAGTTCTTC. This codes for CASSPLGYSNEQFF. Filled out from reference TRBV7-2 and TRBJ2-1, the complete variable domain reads GAGVSQSPSNKVTEKGKDVELRCDPISGHTALYWYRQSLGQGLEFLIYFQGNSAPDKSGLPSDRFSAERTGGSVSTLTIQRTQQEDSAVYLCASSPLGYSNEQFFGPGTRLTVL.

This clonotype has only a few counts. CDR3 DNA sequence: TGTGCCAGCAGCCCTGTACGTAGGGGGCGCACTGAAGCTTTCTTT. This translates into CASSPVRRGRTEAFF. The chain uses TRBV12-3 or TRBV12-4 and TRBJ1-1; 7 bases are a match to TRBD1. The CDR3 spans 15 residues. J gave up 4 bases and V 6 bases, and 11 bases lay outside the gene matches.

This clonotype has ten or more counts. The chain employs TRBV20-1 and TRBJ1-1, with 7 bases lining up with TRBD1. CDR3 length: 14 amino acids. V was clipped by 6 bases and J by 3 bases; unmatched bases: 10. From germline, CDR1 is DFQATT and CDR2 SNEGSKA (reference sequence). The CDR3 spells CSAADEGADTEAFF. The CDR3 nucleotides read TGCAGTGCCGCTGACGAGGGGGCTGACACTGAAGCTTTCTTT.

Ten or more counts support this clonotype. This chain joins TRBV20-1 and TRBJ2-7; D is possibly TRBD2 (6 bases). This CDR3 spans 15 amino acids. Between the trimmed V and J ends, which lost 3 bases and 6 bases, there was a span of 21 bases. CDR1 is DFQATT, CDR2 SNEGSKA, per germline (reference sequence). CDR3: CSASAWDSHGAEQYF. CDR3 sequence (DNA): TGCAGTGCTAGCGCCTGGGACTCCCATGGGGCCGAGCAGTACTTC.

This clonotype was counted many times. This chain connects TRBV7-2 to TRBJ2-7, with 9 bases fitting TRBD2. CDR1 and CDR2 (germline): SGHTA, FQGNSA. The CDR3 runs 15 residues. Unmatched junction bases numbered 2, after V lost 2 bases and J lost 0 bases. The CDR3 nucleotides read TGTGCCAGCAGCTTATCTAGCGGGGTCTCCTACGAGCAGTACTTC. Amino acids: CASSLSSGVSYEQYF.

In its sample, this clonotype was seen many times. The CDR3 loop is CASSFPIEIPTGELFF. The CDR3 DNA follows: TGTGCCAGCAGTTTTCCTATCGAGATTCCCACCGGGGAGCTGTTTTTT. The rearrangement links TRBV12-3 or TRBV12-4 to TRBJ2-2; D not certain. The CDR3 is 16 amino acids. Between the trimmed V and J ends, which lost 3 bases and 4 bases, there was a span of 15 bases.

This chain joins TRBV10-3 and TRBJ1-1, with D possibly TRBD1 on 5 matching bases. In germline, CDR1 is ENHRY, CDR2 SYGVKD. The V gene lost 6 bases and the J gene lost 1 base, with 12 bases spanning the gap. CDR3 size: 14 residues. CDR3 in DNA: TGTGCCATCAGACCTCAGGGCAAGAACACTGAAGCTTTCTTT. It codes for CAIRPQGKNTEAFF.